This T cell receptor (beta chain) was obtained from a study of cytomegalovirus exposure and HLA in healthy donors. Study-level points and caveats: Common viral pathogens (according to a later analysis) appeared linked to several of the most significant clusters. The productive fraction for most TCR beta V segments was about 87% or about 30% in an earlier analysis. Some V segments, including TRBV6-2 and TRBV6-3, were excluded as indistinguishable.

Details on this clone: Its antigen remains unidentified.

The study ran its PCR with 60 Vbeta and 13 Jbeta primers. Only in-frame clones appear in the TCRdb table, and some are missing; sequencing was by immunoSEQ multiplex PCR. Of roughly 120,000 clones listed, 65% to 75% are singletons. The CDR3 extends over 15 amino acids. The V and J ends lost 6 bases and 8 bases respectively, with 20 bases between them. Germline CDR1 reads ENHRY; CDR2 reads SYGVKD. This sequence joins TRBV10-3 and TRBJ2-1, with D possibly matching TRBD1 (8 bases). The sequence was obtained from a man aged 25-40 years in good health and CMV-seropositive. Sequences were obtained from PBMCs. CDR3 in DNA: TGTGCCATCAGCATAACAGGGGGAGGGTTAGATGAGCAGTTCTTC. Protein: CAISITGGGLDEQFF.